This T cell receptor (beta chain) originates from a study of PD-1 blockade in classical Hodgkin lymphoma (dated by TCRdb to between 2020 and 2021). Turning to the overall study: Nivolumab dosing was 3 mg/kg intravenously every 2 weeks, continuing until either disease progression or unacceptable toxicity. The study used CyTOF and TCR beta sequencing to define a peripheral blood immune signature of response to PD-1 blockade in classical Hodgkin lymphoma. Results and caveats for the whole study, not just this receptor: Baseline TCR diversity was reported as lower in newly diagnosed patients than in healthy donors, and lower still in relapsed/refractory patients. By C4D1, a significant rise was seen in CD4+ TCR diversity but not in CD8+ TCR diversity (p=0.0027 vs p=0.16), and the rise was most apparent among complete responders (p=0.02). Diversity was lower in patients who began nivolumab less than 1 year after ASCT, so these patients were left out of later analyses to avoid confounding by immune reconstitution. The study was restricted to a single clinical trial cohort, and the causes of repertoire differences, possibly disease activity or prior therapy, were left undefined. Trial patients with a complete response had baseline diversity similar to that of newly diagnosed patients, while partial responders and progressors had significantly lower diversity.

Interpreted using the paper, the time point label stands for: cycle 2 day 1 (C2D1) of nivolumab. Relapse after autologous stem cell transplantation had occurred in all trial patients, and cohorts A, B and C were distinguished by prior brentuximab vedotin exposure. The trial cohort included 45 to 65 patients with relapsed/refractory classical Hodgkin lymphoma, and each patient had a best overall response of complete response, partial response or progressive disease. Trial patients were treated with single-agent nivolumab in the multi-cohort phase II CheckMate 205 trial. An independent review committee assessed best overall response by applying the 2007 International Working Group response criteria. Trial PBMCs were obtained immediately prior to nivolumab initiation (C1D1) and on therapy at cycle 2 day 1 and cycle 4 day 1. After peripheral blood was drawn into 8 mL Vacutainer Cell Preparation Tubes, PBMCs were isolated by centrifugation and then cryopreserved.

Comments on this clone: Its antigen is not yet known. No much larger clonotype is one base removed from it; base qualities were not supplied.

As encoded in the germline V gene, CDR1 is KGHSH while CDR2 is LQKENI. CDR3 length: 15 amino acids, cysteine to phenylalanine. The read is trimmed to its CDR3 DNA, 45 bases read in frame from base 1. The trim is 4 bases for V and 4 bases for J, with a gap of 16 bases between the germline ends. The Qiagen DNeasy kit was used to extract genomic DNA from unsorted PBMCs and from the negatively selected CD4+ and CD8+ fractions. TCR beta CDR3 regions were subjected to amplification by immunoSEQ multiplex PCR with primers that anneal to V and J segments. A synthetic immune receptor repertoire was used to minimize amplification bias, and remaining bias was computationally removed after sequencing. From the authors' description of their analysis: Custom Python scripts were used to quantify repertoire diversity as the Shannon entropy index. The unsorted, CD4+ and CD8+ repertoires were each analyzed separately, with the exception of combined analyses, where CD4+ and CD8+ sequences were merged in silico. Clonal expansion was defined as at least a 2-fold frequency increase after treatment relative to C1D1, with a pseudocount of 0.5 for undetected baseline clones. Clones with 0 or 1 copy at C1D1 were defined as singleton clones, while clones with 2 or more copies were defined as non-singleton clones. By matching protein sequences in sorted samples from the same patient, clones expanded in unsorted samples were annotated as CD4+, CD8+ or unknown. Wilcoxon tests were applied to paired samples to test diversity changes from C1D1 to C4D1. TCRdb mirrors the immuneACCESS table, restricted to in-frame sequences. Some clones are absent from its copies; in checked studies, under half trace to an unresolved V gene, and the reason for the others is unknown. The DNA was the basis for D and trimming; V, J and clone size are from that table. The sample contains approximately 99,000 clones, about nine tenths of them found a single time. Of the sample, about 20% is held by the ten largest clones.

The material was peripheral blood mononuclear cells (PBMCs), obtained before the second cycle of nivolumab. The V gene is TRBV18 and the J gene is TRBJ2-5; the best D guess is TRBD2, with 5 bases matching. The TCR originated in a human donor with classical Hodgkin lymphoma. The CDR3 reads CASSLGSLEGETQYF. The nucleotide sequence is TGTGCCAGCTCACTCGGAAGCCTCGAGGGAGAGACCCAGTACTTC.